The TCR beta chain under discussion was sequenced for a study of technical replicates of blood from a handful of donors. TCRdb's copy holds only in-frame clones and misses some; the assay was immunoSEQ multiplex PCR. The table shows around 67,000 clones, with 95% occurring only once. Sample: T cells isolated from PBMCs. The sequence was obtained from a human donor in good health.

The CDR3 loop is CASSQETSRAKNIQYF. The CDR3 nucleotides are TGTGCCAGCAGCCAAGAGACTAGTCGGGCCAAAAACATTCAGTACTTC. The gene calls are TRBV4-2 and TRBJ2-4, with D perhaps matching TRBD2 (6 bases). CDR3 length: 16 residues. Trimming removed 0 bases from V and 1 base from J, with 10 bases in between. From germline, CDR1 is LGHNA and CDR2 YNFKEQ.